This entry features one TCR beta chain sequence. In the authors' workflow: Scientists estimated how many nucleated cells there were by amplifying reference gene primers. Some clones are missing from TCRdb's copy, which holds only in-frame ones; the method was immunoSEQ multiplex PCR. That table supplies the V and J calls and clone size; D and trimming were determined from the DNA. Of around 210,000 clones in the sample, approximately 80% are singletons; the top ten hold roughly 7.6%. The data were obtained in a study of blood T cell repertoires in COVID-19. On the study more broadly: The United States, Italy and Spain were the sources of the acute and convalescent COVID-19 samples. The cDNA or gDNA used as material had been derived from T cells, B-cell-depleted T cells, or PBMCs.

Trimming cost V 0 bases and J 6 bases, with 12 bases left between them. Looked up from germline, CDR1 is SGHDT and CDR2 is YYEEEE. This CDR3 comprises 14 residues. Those enrolled in Seattle joined during active infection and were followed longitudinally afterward. The clonotype originates from an elderly woman with COVID-19, enrolled during active disease. What was sequenced was peripheral blood. The chain has TRBV5-6 and TRBJ1-2; perhaps TRBD1 as D (5 bases). The DNA for the CDR3 is TGTGCCAGCAGCTTGGAGCCAGGGATCGATGGCTACACCTTC. Its translation: CASSLEPGIDGYTF. Using reference TRBV5-6 and TRBJ1-2 for the parts outside the CDR3, the full variable domain is DAGVTQSPTHLIKTRGQQVTLRCSPKSGHDTVSWYQQALGQGPQFIFQYYEEEERQRGNFPDRFSGHQFPNYSSELNVNALLLGDSALYLCASSLEPGIDGYTFGSGTRLTVV.